Below are 8 T cell receptor beta chains sequenced from a single sample in a study of T cells in Graves' hyperthyroidism and ophthalmopathy. The source material, RNA transcripts, was used to amplify TCR beta CDR3 regions. HTBI primers were used for first-round RT-PCR of the TCR CDR3. MiXCR, applied by TCRdb to the multiplex PCR reads, yields one record per CDR3 protein. In the table there are 730,000 or so distinct CDR3 sequences, approximately 18% of which are singletons. What was sequenced was blood. The receptors originated from a woman between 50 and 59 years old with Graves' hyperthyroidism that later progressed to Graves' ophthalmopathy.

Here the CDR3 DNA reads TGCGCCAGCAGCTTGGCACATTCTGCGGGCACTGAAGCTTTCTTT. Translating it yields CASSLAHSAGTEAFF. The rearrangement links TRBV5-1 to TRBJ1-1, with D unclear. Germline CDR1 is SGHRS and CDR2 is YFSETQ. Trimming took off 0 bases at V and 4 bases at J, with 13 bases between the two ends. The CDR3 has 15 residues. Variable domain in full (rest from reference TRBV5-1 and TRBJ1-1): KAGVTQTPRYLIKTRGQQVTLSCSPISGHRSVSWYQQTPGQGLQFLFEYFSETQRNKGNFPGRFSGRQFSNSRSEMNVSTLELGDSALYLCASSLAHSAGTEAFFGQGTRLTVV.

The chain combines TRBV7-2 with TRBJ2-7; 7 bases match TRBD1. The germline CDR1 and CDR2 sequences are SGHTA and FQGNSA. Trimming removed 4 bases from V and 2 bases from J; junction bases left unmatched: 11. The CDR3 totals 16 residues. The CDR3: CASSWDQTDRPYEQYF. The CDR3 bases are TGTGCCAGCAGCTGGGACCAAACGGACAGGCCCTACGAGCAGTACTTC.

This clonotype appeared a few times. At one of its ends the junction is not consistent with the germline gene, which may arise from a read error. The chain carries TRBV5-4 and TRBJ2-7; D possibly corresponds to TRBD2 (6 bases). This CDR3 spans 14 amino acids. CDR1 is SGHNT and CDR2 is YYREEE in the germline V gene (reference sequence). This chain's CDR3 is CASSPPEGFYEQYF. In DNA, the CDR3 is TGCGCCAGCAGCCCCCCGGAGGGGTTCTACGAGCAGTACTTC.

This clonotype was counted between two and nine times. This rearrangement joins TRBV6-1 to TRBJ2-1, with D tentatively TRBD1 (7 bases). V was trimmed by 7 bases and J by 5 bases, leaving 15 bases between them. Germline loops: CDR1 MNHNS, CDR2 SASEGT. There are 14 residues in the CDR3. This CDR3 is CASMSRGENNEQFF. The CDR3 DNA is TGTGCCAGCATGTCCAGGGGGGAGAACAATGAGCAGTTCTTC.

The chain joins TRBV6-6 to TRBJ2-1, with 11 positions matching TRBD2. The junction had 6 bases not matched to a gene; V was cut back by 2 bases and J by 9 bases. Germline assignment: CDR1 MNHNY and CDR2 SVGAGI (reference sequence). CDR3 size: 15 residues. The CDR3 nucleotides are TGTGCCAGCAGTTACGAAGATAGCGGGGGGGCTGAGCAGTTCTTC. It codes for CASSYEDSGGAEQFF.

This clonotype was counted ten times or more. This sequence joins TRBV12-3 or TRBV12-4 and TRBJ1-5; TRBD1 matches 7 bases. The CDR3 is 14 residues long. V shed 6 bases and J 2 bases; nucleotides not matched to a gene: 4. The DNA for the CDR3 is TGTGCCAGCAGCCTTGGACAGGGCAATCAGCCCCAGCATTTT. It codes for CASSLGQGNQPQHF.

The chain is built from TRBV14 and TRBJ1-2; D not resolved. CDR3 length: 13 residues. Per germline, CDR1 SGHDN and CDR2 FVKESK. Trimming stripped 0 bases from V and 8 bases from J, with 10 bases between. The CDR3 protein is CASSQDMFYGYTF. CDR3 DNA: TGTGCCAGCAGCCAAGATATGTTTTACGGCTACACCTTC.

This chain connects TRBV2 to TRBJ1-1, with 10 nucleotides matching TRBD1. Germline-derived CDR1 and CDR2 are SNHLY and FYNNEI. The CDR3 extends over 12 amino acids. The trim removed 4 bases at V and 11 bases at J, leaving 4 bases unmatched. The CDR3 spells CASSAGQGLAFF. CDR3 bases: TGTGCCAGCAGTGCGGGACAGGGGTTGGCTTTCTTT.